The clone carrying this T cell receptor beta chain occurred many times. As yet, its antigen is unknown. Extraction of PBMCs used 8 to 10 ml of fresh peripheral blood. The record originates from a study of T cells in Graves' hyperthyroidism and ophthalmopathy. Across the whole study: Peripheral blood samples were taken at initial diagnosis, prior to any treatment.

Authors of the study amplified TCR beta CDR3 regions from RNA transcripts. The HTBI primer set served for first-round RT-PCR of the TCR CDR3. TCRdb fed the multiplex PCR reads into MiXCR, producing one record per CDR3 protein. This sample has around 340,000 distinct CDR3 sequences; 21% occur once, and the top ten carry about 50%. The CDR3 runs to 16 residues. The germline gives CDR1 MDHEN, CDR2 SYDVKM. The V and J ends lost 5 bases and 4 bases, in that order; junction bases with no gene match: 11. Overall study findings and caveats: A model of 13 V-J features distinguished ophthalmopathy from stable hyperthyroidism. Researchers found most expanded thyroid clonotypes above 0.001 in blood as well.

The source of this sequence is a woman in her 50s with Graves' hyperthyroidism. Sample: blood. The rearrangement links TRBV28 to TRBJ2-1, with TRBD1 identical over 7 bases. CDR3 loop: CASSGQVAGPYNEQFF. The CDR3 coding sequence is TGTGCCAGCAGTGGACAGGTTGCGGGTCCTTACAATGAGCAGTTCTTC.